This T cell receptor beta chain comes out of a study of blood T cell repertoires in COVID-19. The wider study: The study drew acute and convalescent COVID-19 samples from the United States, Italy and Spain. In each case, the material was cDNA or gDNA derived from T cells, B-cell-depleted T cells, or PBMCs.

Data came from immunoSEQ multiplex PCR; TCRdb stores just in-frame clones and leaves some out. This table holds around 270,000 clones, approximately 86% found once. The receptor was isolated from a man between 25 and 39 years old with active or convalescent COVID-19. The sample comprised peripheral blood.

CDR3 DNA sequence: TGTGCCAGCAGTTACTCGGGACTAGCGGGGGCGGAGCTGTTTTTT. Protein sequence: CASSYSGLAGAELFF. The V and J genes are TRBV6-5 and TRBJ2-2, with 14 bases matching TRBD2. Germline CDR1 reads MNHEY; CDR2 reads SVGAGI. This CDR3 contains 15 residues. The V and J ends lost 0 bases and 10 bases, in that order; junction bases with no gene match: 1.